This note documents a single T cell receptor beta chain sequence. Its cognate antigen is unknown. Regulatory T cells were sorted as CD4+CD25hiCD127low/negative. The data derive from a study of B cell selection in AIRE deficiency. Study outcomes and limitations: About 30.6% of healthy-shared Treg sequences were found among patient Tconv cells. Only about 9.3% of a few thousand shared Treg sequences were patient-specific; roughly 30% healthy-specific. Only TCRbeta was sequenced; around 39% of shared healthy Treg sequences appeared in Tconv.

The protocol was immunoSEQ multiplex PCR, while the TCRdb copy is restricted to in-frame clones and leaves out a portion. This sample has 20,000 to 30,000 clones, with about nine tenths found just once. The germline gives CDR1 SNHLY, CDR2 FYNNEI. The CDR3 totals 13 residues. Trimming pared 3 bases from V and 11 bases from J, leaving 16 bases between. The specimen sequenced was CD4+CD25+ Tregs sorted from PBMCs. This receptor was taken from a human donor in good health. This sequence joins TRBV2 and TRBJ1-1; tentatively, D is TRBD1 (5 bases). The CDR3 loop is CASSDVSGHPAFF. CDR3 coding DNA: TGTGCCAGCAGTGACGTTAGCGGACACCCGGCTTTCTTT.